This TCR beta chain was sequenced for a study of T cells in Graves' hyperthyroidism and ophthalmopathy. CDR3 length: 15 residues. The germline V gene has CDR1 SGDLS and CDR2 YYNGEE. Trimming removed 4 bases from V and 0 bases from J, with 10 bases in between. Predating any ophthalmopathy symptoms, the blood sample was taken at first hyperthyroidism diagnosis. Cells are PBMCs isolated from 10 ml of fresh blood. TCR beta CDR3 regions were amplified from RNA. The HTBI primer set served for first-round RT-PCR of the TCR CDR3. TCRdb reprocessed the multiplex PCR reads via MiXCR and lists one record per CDR3 protein. The sample holds 730,000 or so distinct CDR3 sequences, roughly a sixth seen once. This clonotype was seen only a few times.

The chain is built from TRBV9 and TRBJ1-4, with a possible D match to TRBD1 (6 bases). The clonotype comes from a woman in her forties or fifties with Graves' hyperthyroidism that later progressed to Graves' ophthalmopathy. Source material: blood. As DNA, the CDR3 is TGTGCCAGCAGCCCCGGACAGACAACTAATGAAAAACTGTTTTTT. It encodes CASSPGQTTNEKLFF. Full variable domain (outside the CDR3, taken from reference TRBV9 and TRBJ1-4): DSGVTQTPKHLITATGQRVTLRCSPRSGDLSVYWYQQSLDQGLQFLIQYYNGEERAKGNILERFSAQQFPDLHSELNLSSLELGDSALYFCASSPGQTTNEKLFFGSGTQLSVL.